This T cell receptor (beta chain) was obtained from a study of beta chain features in type 1 diabetes. By way of CD45RO/CCR7/CD25/CD127/CD95/CD27, the CD4+ regulatory, stem cell-like memory, central memory and naive cells were sorted. Trimming left V 0 bases short and J 0 bases short, with 11 bases between. This CDR3 has 16 residues. Germline CDR1 reads SGHNT; CDR2 reads YYREEE (reference sequence). Every bit of the isolated RNA underwent reverse transcription, so sequencing read expressed TCRB transcripts. The assay was immunoSEQ multiplex PCR, and TCRdb's table has in-frame clones only and misses some. Of around 430,000 clones in the sample, about 32% were seen once.

The sequence was obtained from a man in his late teens or twenties in good health. Sequenced sample: naive CD4+ T cells from blood. The genes are TRBV5-4 and TRBJ2-3; tentative D call: TRBD2 (6 bases). The CDR3 region has the DNA TGTGCCAGCAGCTTGGTTAGCGGAGTAAGCACAGATACGCAGTATTTT. As protein: CASSLVSGVSTDTQYF.